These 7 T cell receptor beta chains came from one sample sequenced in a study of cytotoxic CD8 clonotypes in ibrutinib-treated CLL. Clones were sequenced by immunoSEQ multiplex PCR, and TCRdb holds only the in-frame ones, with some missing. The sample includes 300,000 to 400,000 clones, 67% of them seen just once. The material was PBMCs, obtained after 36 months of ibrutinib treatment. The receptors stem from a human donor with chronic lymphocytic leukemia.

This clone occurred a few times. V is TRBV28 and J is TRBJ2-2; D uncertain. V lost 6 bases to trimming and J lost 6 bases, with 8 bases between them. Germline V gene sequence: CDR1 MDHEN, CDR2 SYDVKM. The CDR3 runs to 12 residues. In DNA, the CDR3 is TGTGCCAGCAGCCGTAGCCCCGGGGAGCTGTTTTTT. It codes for CASSRSPGELFF.

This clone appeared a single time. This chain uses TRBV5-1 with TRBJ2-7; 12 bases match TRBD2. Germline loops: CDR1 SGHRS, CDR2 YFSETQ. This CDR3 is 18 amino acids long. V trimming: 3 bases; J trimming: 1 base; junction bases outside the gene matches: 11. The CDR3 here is CASSWAPGTSGPSYEQYF. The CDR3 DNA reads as TGCGCCAGCAGCTGGGCCCCCGGGACTAGCGGGCCATCCTACGAGCAGTACTTC.

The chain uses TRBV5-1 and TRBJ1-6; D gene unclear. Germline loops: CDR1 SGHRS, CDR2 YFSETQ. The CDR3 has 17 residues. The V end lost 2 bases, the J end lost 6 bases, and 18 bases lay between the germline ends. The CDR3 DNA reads TGCGCCAGCAGCTTCAGGAGTGTTAAGGACTCTAATTCACCCCTCCACTTT. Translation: CASSFRSVKDSNSPLHF.

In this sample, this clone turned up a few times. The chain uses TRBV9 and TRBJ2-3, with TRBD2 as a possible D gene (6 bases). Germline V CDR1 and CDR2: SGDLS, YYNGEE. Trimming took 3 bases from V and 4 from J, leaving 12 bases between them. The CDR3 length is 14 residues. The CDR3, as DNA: TGTGCCAGCAGCGGCCGGAGGGCCCCAGATACGCAGTATTTT. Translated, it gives CASSGRRAPDTQYF.

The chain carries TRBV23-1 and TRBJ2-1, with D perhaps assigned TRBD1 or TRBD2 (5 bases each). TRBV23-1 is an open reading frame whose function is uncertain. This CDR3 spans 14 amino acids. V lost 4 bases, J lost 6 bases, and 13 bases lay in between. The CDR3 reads CASSRRGDRNEQFF. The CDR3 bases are TGCGCCAGCAGTCGAAGAGGGGATCGCAATGAGCAGTTCTTC.

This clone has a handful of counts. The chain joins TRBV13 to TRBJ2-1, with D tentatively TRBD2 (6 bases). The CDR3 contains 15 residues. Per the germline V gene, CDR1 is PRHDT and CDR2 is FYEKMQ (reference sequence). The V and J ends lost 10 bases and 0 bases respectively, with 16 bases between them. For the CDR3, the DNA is TGTGCCACCCTAACCCAGACTAGCTCCTACAATGAGCAGTTCTTC. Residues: CATLTQTSSYNEQFF.

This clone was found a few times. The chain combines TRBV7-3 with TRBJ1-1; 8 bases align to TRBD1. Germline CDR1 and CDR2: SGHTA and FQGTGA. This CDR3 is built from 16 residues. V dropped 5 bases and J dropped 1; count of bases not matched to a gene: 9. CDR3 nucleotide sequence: TGTGCCAGCAGCCCTGGACAGGGAAAGGGGAACACTGAAGCTTTCTTT. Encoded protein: CASSPGQGKGNTEAFF.